This TCR beta chain was identified in a study of blood T cell repertoires in COVID-19 (dated by TCRdb to about 2020). In the study overall: Collaborator samples came from the United States, Italy and Spain and covered acute and convalescent phases of COVID-19. The prospective study material was composed of cDNA or gDNA derived from T cells, B-cell-depleted T cells, or PBMCs. The repertoires were made available in a free public database intended to serve as a resource for research on the immune response to SARS-CoV-2. Where HLA class I and class II types were available, the types were taken from metadata supplied by the sample provider, not from assay-based typing. Subjects who had been exposed to COVID-19, were actively infected with it, or had recovered from it provided the deeply sampled blood TCRbeta repertoires that made up the dataset. The sample metadata nearly always contained a de-identified subject ID, COVID-19 status, age in years and sex. Samples came from the ongoing ImmuneRACE study (first 160 participants) plus 1,254 subjects from 6 global collaborators.

A remark on this clone: This receptor's antigen is unknown. No base quality information exists; no much larger clone differs at one position.

TCRbeta CDR3 regions were amplified from genomic DNA by means of the immunoSEQ Assay, a bias-controlled multiplex PCR. Per the original workflow: The number of nucleated cells in each sample was estimated by amplification of reference gene primers within the assay. To quantify the absolute abundance of each unique TCRbeta CDR3 rearrangement, sequence reads were collapsed and filtered. For each sample, productive Simpson clonality was calculated by taking the square root of Simpson's diversity index across productive rearrangements. What TCRdb holds here is the immuneACCESS table cut down to in-frame rearrangements. Part of the clones is not present; checked against another copy, under half of the missing clones reflect an unresolved V gene, and the others are unexplained. The V and J calls and clone size come from that table; D and trimming were worked out from the DNA. This sample lists 200,000 to 250,000 clones; 80% to 90% were detected once. The top ten clonotypes cover around 3.6% of the sample.

In the prospective study, participants were roughly 18 to 90 years old, resided in about two dozen geographic areas of the United States, and were enrolled through a virtual design. In the prospective study, participants were assigned to cohorts based on the clinical history participants reported in a screening survey and a study questionnaire. Exposed participants had been in contact with someone with a PCR-confirmed or clinician-diagnosed COVID-19 case within 2 weeks of study entry. In the prospective study, whole blood, serum and a nasopharyngeal or oropharyngeal swab were collected from each participant by mobile phlebotomists. Participants in the prospective study had the option to provide additional blood draws and questionnaires over a 2-month period. Prospective study blood samples were shipped either frozen or at room temperature before DNA extraction. CDR1 and CDR2, looked up from the germline V gene (reference sequence), are SGHNT and YYREEE. For this chain, trimming is 4 bases at the V end and 8 bases at the J end, and the number of junction bases without a gene match is 10. The cysteine opens and the phenylalanine closes a CDR3 of 14 amino acids. Of all the DNA, just the CDR3 is kept, 42 bases in frame from base 1.

The investigation overall reported the following: The quantity of clinical and demographic metadata differed by source and by participant and was supplied without curation.

The source is a woman aged 25 to 39 who had been exposed to COVID-19. Input material: PBMCs or T cells enriched from blood (not recorded which). This sequence uses TRBV5-4 and TRBJ1-2, with TRBD1 matching 8 junction bases. For the CDR3, the sequence is CASSPTPGGRGYTF. The DNA reads TGTGCCAGCAGCCCAACACCAGGGGGCCGGGGCTACACCTTC. The reference TRBV5-4 and TRBJ1-2 proteins fill in what lies around the CDR3, so the full variable domain reads ETGVTQSPTHLIKTRGQQVTLRCSSQSGHNTVSWYQQALGQGPQFIFQYYREEENGRGNFPPRFSGLQFPNYSSELNVNALELDDSALYLCASSPTPGGRGYTFGSGTRLTVV.